This T cell receptor beta chain was profiled in a study of CD8 T cells in Susac syndrome (dated by TCRdb to the late 2010s). In terms of the full investigation: Of the Susac syndrome patients who were sequenced, about eight were in clinical remission while about six had clinically active disease. Susac syndrome patients were therapy-naive, on corticosteroids (some also receiving IVIg), or on IVIg alone at blood withdrawal. Whether CD8+ T cell activation and differentiation in Susac syndrome was antigen driven was tested using repertoire sequencing. The research as a whole found: The TCR sequencing and HLA analysis was acknowledged to have included a relatively small number of individuals. In patients with Susac syndrome, the CD4+ T cell repertoire showed no detectable clonal expansion.

The CDR3 holds 14 amino acids from the cysteine to the phenylalanine. CDR3 DNA only is kept here, 42 bases in frame from base 1. V is trimmed back by 4 bases and J by 3 bases, and the junction contains 5 bases that no gene match accounts for. According to the germline V gene, CDR1 reads SGHRS and CDR2 reads YFSETQ. As for this clonotype: No antigen is known for it. The input lacks base qualities; no much larger clone sits a single base away.

High-throughput TCR beta sequencing profiled peripheral blood CD8+ and CD4+ T cells from healthy donors, Susac syndrome patients and multiple sclerosis patients. The Susac syndrome patients fulfilled recently defined diagnostic criteria for definite or probable disease. Bulk CD8+ and CD4+ T cells were purified by magnetic negative isolation, while CD8+ TEMRA cells were enriched using FACS. Blood was drawn into EDTA tubes, processed within 24 hours, and PBMCs were isolated by density gradient centrifugation. PBMCs destined for TCR sequencing were cryopreserved in liquid nitrogen and later thawed in a 37 °C water bath. Purity of sorted or isolated CD4+, CD8+ and CD8+ TEMRA cells was at least 90%. RNA was extracted with the RNeasy kit and 0.5 to 1 ug was reverse transcribed using random hexamers. TCR beta CDR3 regions were amplified with the immunoSEQ multiplex PCR assay covering 54 Vbeta and 13 Jbeta segments. Bias from PCR amplification was corrected by using a synthetic template baseline for primer optimization and for computational correction. The original pipeline was this. Reads were annotated to V, D and J genes per IMGT and analyzed with immunoSEQ Analyzer, keeping only productive sequences. Clonality was computed as one minus Shannon entropy normalized by log2 of the number of productive unique sequences. For each patient and control, public and private clones were evaluated within the 100 most prevalent clones. A clone was defined as Susac-specific if it was absent from the healthy and MS cohorts, from some 980 published viral clones and from other ImmuneACCESS disease sequences. The public reads were quality trimmed at Q25 with fastp and then assembled into clones with MiXCR by TCRdb, keeping productive beta chains. Identical CDR3 proteins give one entry, which carries the most common genes and DNA. TCRdb's processing, not the authors' own work, is the source of the V and J calls. Across this sample there are about 140,000 distinct CDR3 sequences, with 85% to 95% seen only once. The top ten hold 0.14% of the sample.

Sequencing used CD4+ T cells from PBMCs. The rearrangement combines TRBV5-1 with TRBJ2-7; 9 bases in between match TRBD2. This receptor was taken from a human donor with Susac syndrome. For the CDR3, the sequence is CASSVSGSVYEQYF. The bases read TGCGCCAGCAGCGTTAGCGGGAGCGTCTACGAGCAGTACTTC.